A single sample gave rise to the 29 T cell receptor beta chains below, sequenced in a study of low-dose radiotherapy and immunotherapy resistance in tumors (dated 2022 in TCRdb). The sample's time point label is to be understood as: after trial treatment. The treatment or condition label, read with the paper, signifies: LDRT plus nivolumab, ipilimumab, low-dose cyclophosphamide and aspirin (RACIN trial). TCRdb lists the instrument as Illumina HiSeq 2500. First-strand cDNA was synthesized with Superscript III and a set of TRAV- and TRBV-specific primers, covering both TCRalpha and TCRbeta chains. A roughly 18-cycle PCR with Phusion amplified the TCRs, pairing a constant-region primer with the adapter that was attached to the V primers. TCRdb reprocessed the public reads (quality trimming at Q25 with fastp, clone calling with MiXCR) and kept in-frame beta chains. When rows share a CDR3 protein, they turn into one entry using the most common DNA and genes. This sample comprises around 100,000 distinct CDR3 sequences, around 21% of them detected only once. Roughly 4% of the sample belongs to the ten largest clones.

The input for sequencing was PBMCs, taken after low-dose radiotherapy plus immunotherapy. These TCRs come from a male donor with prostate cancer.

This clonotype was seen repeatedly, ten times or more. This chain joins TRBV6-2 or TRBV6-3 and TRBJ2-7; 8 bases line up with TRBD2. Germline assignment: CDR1 MNHEY and CDR2 SVGEGT. J gave up 1 base and V 5 bases, and 7 bases lay outside the gene matches. The CDR3 totals 15 residues. For the CDR3, the DNA is TGTGCCAGCAGTAGGGGACTAGTTGGGTCCTACGAGCAGTACTTC. It translates to CASSRGLVGSYEQYF.

This clonotype was seen many times. This sequence joins TRBV2 and TRBJ1-1, with D unresolved. Trimming took off 6 bases at V and 1 base at J, with 9 bases between the two ends. This CDR3 is 13 amino acids long. Germline CDR1 reads SNHLY; CDR2 reads FYNNEI. The CDR3 is CASSRSGNTEAFF. Written as DNA, the CDR3 is TGTGCCAGCAGCCGATCAGGGAACACTGAAGCTTTCTTT.

This clonotype was seen at least ten times. This chain joins TRBV5-1 and TRBJ1-4, with D uncertain. The CDR3 has 14 residues. Trimming took off 5 bases at V and 3 bases at J, with 11 bases between the two ends. The germline gives CDR1 SGHRS, CDR2 YFSETQ. CDR3 region: CASRLEDSNEKLFF. The CDR3 DNA reads TGCGCCAGCAGGCTAGAGGACTCTAATGAAAAACTGTTTTTT. Looking up the rest from reference TRBV5-1 and TRBJ1-4 gives the full variable domain: KAGVTQTPRYLIKTRGQQVTLSCSPISGHRSVSWYQQTPGQGLQFLFEYFSETQRNKGNFPGRFSGRQFSNSRSEMNVSTLELGDSALYLCASRLEDSNEKLFFGSGTQLSVL.

This chain connects TRBV5-5 to TRBJ2-6; D unresolved. The germline gives CDR1 SGHKS, CDR2 YYEKEE (reference sequence). The length of the CDR3 is 13 residues. The V gene lost 1 base and the J gene lost 6 bases, with 5 bases spanning the gap. The CDR3 DNA is TGTGCCAGCAGCTTGAGTCAGGCCAACGTCCTGACTTTC. Protein sequence: CASSLSQANVLTF.

This clonotype was counted many times. This chain joins TRBV20-1 and TRBJ1-2; maybe TRBD1 (6 bases). Trimming took off 1 base at V and 3 bases at J, with 15 bases between the two ends. This CDR3 spans 15 amino acids. CDR1 is DFQATT, CDR2 SNEGSKA, per germline (reference sequence). The CDR3 protein is CSARGLLEGDYGYTF. The CDR3 nucleotides read TGCAGTGCTAGAGGCCTACTGGAGGGGGACTATGGCTACACCTTC.

In its sample, this clonotype was seen many times. V is TRBV5-1 and J is TRBJ1-1, with D possibly being TRBD1 (5 bases). V lost 4 bases and J 5 bases, leaving 21 bases between the germline ends. Per the germline V gene, CDR1 is SGHRS and CDR2 is YFSETQ. The CDR3 is 16 residues long. The CDR3 protein is CASSRSLGGAVTEAFF. In nucleotides, the CDR3 is TGCGCCAGCAGCCGGAGTCTCGGAGGGGCGGTTACTGAAGCTTTCTTT. Drawing the rest from reference TRBV5-1 and TRBJ1-1, the complete variable domain is KAGVTQTPRYLIKTRGQQVTLSCSPISGHRSVSWYQQTPGQGLQFLFEYFSETQRNKGNFPGRFSGRQFSNSRSEMNVSTLELGDSALYLCASSRSLGGAVTEAFFGQGTRLTVV.

This clonotype was seen many times. J is TRBJ1-6 and V is TRBV6-5; TRBD1 matches 9 bases. In germline, CDR1 is MNHEY, CDR2 SVGAGI. CDR3 length: 16 amino acids. V dropped 0 bases and J dropped 9; count of bases not matched to a gene: 6. The CDR3 protein is CASSYSGQGRGSPLHF. The CDR3 DNA is TGTGCCAGCAGTTACTCGGGACAGGGACGAGGTTCACCCCTCCACTTT.

In this sample, this clonotype turned up many times. The chain joins TRBV6-5 to TRBJ2-3; D gene unclear. Per germline, CDR1 MNHEY and CDR2 SVGAGI. The CDR3 covers 13 residues. The V and J ends lost 4 bases and 2 bases respectively, with 7 bases between them. CDR3 bases: TGTGCCAGCAGTTTAGGGAACACAGATACGCAGTATTTT. It yields the protein CASSLGNTDTQYF.

There are many counts of this clonotype. The V gene is TRBV14, the J gene TRBJ2-7, with 9 positions matching TRBD1. With V trimmed by 5 bases and J by 6 bases, 5 bases remained unmatched. This CDR3 spans 13 amino acids. Germline V gene lookup returns CDR1 SGHDN and CDR2 FVKESK. CDR3 sequence (DNA): TGTGCCAGCAGCTACATGACAGGGGGCGAGCAGTACTTC. Its protein product is CASSYMTGGEQYF.

In its sample, this clonotype was seen many times. The rearrangement joins TRBV27 to TRBJ1-5; D not certain. This CDR3 has 17 residues. Trimming shortened V by 5 bases and J by 7 bases, and 24 bases separated the two germline ends. Germline loops: CDR1 MNHEY, CDR2 SMNVEV (reference sequence). CDR3 bases: TGTGCCAGCAGTAAATCCAAAAAGGGAAGTGAAGGGCAGCCCCAGCATTTT. Translating gives CASSKSKKGSEGQPQHF.

This clonotype was seen a single time. A far more abundant clone sits one base away, making this likely a read error. The chain links TRBV10-3 to TRBJ2-5, with a tentative D call TRBD1 (6 bases). The CDR3 runs 13 residues. V was clipped by 5 bases and J by 5 bases, with 12 bases between them. CDR1 is ENHRY and CDR2 is SYGVKD in the germline V gene. The CDR3 sequence is CAISPQGYETQYF. Here the CDR3 DNA reads TGTGCCATCAGTCCCCAGGGGTATGAGACCCAGTACTTC.

The sample holds many counts of this clonotype. The CDR3 loop reads CASSQWTGYYEQYF. The CDR3 DNA reads as TGTGCCAGCAGCCAATGGACAGGGTACTACGAGCAGTACTTC. The chain has TRBV11-2 and TRBJ2-7; 8 bases match TRBD1. The CDR3 runs to 14 residues. V trimming: 5 bases; J trimming: 3 bases; junction bases outside the gene matches: 6. Germline-derived CDR1 and CDR2 are SGHAT and FQNNGV.

This clonotype has ten or more counts. The chain recombines TRBV5-1 with TRBJ1-1; D is unclear. V shed 4 bases and J shed 4 bases, with 17 bases lying between them. CDR3 size: 15 residues. The germline CDR1 and CDR2 sequences are SGHRS and YFSETQ. In DNA, the CDR3 is TGCGCCAGCAGCCCCACCCGGGGTCGGAGCACTGAAGCTTTCTTT. Translating it yields CASSPTRGRSTEAFF.

This clonotype showed up many times. J is TRBJ2-1 and V is TRBV24-1, with TRBD1 matching 8 bases. V trimming: 4 bases; J trimming: 7 bases; junction bases outside the gene matches: 14. Germline V lookup: CDR1 KGHDR, CDR2 SFDVKD. This CDR3 comprises 17 residues. This CDR3 reads CATSEGVPGQARNEQFF. DNA of the CDR3: TGTGCCACCAGTGAAGGGGTCCCGGGACAGGCGAGAAATGAGCAGTTCTTC.

The V gene is TRBV3-1, the J gene TRBJ2-7; D unclear. Germline loops: CDR1 LGHDT, CDR2 YNNKEL (reference sequence). V lost 4 bases and J 3 bases, leaving 7 bases between the germline ends. The CDR3 totals 12 residues. CDR3 loop: CASSRGYYEQYF. CDR3 nucleotides: TGTGCCAGCAGCCGTGGGTACTACGAGCAGTACTTC.

This clonotype was counted many times. This chain uses TRBV7-8 with TRBJ2-2, with D uncertain. The CDR3 is 14 amino acids. The germline V gene encodes CDR1 SGHVS and CDR2 FQNEAQ. V was trimmed by 0 bases and J by 4 bases, leaving 6 bases between them. The DNA for the CDR3 is TGTGCCAGCAGCTTAGCGGGCAGCACCGGGGAGCTGTTTTTT. Protein sequence: CASSLAGSTGELFF.

This clonotype was observed many times. V and J are TRBV12-3 or TRBV12-4 and TRBJ2-1; 10 nucleotides agree with TRBD2. V was pared by 7 bases and J by 4 bases, with 4 bases of the junction left unmatched. This CDR3 has 14 amino acids. The CDR3 region has the DNA TGTGCCAGCACTAGCGGGGGAGGATACAATGAGCAGTTCTTC. Residues: CASTSGGGYNEQFF.

This clonotype was detected many times. This chain links TRBV5-4 with TRBJ2-3; 10 nucleotides agree with TRBD2. The V and J ends lost 4 bases and 1 base, in that order; junction bases with no gene match: 3. The CDR3 runs to 15 residues. Germline V gene data show CDR1 as SGHNT and CDR2 as YYREEE (reference sequence). CDR3 region: CASSDGTSGTDTQYF. In nucleotides, the CDR3 is TGTGCCAGCAGCGACGGGACTAGCGGCACAGATACGCAGTATTTT.

This clonotype has a count of ten or more. V gene TRBV6-2 or TRBV6-3 combines with J gene TRBJ2-4; tentatively, D is TRBD2 (6 bases). The CDR3 is made up of 15 amino acids. From germline, CDR1 is MNHEY and CDR2 SVGEGT. V lost 5 bases and J lost 1, with 12 bases in between. The CDR3 DNA follows: TGTGCCAGCAGTGAACCCGGGGGTGCCAAAAACATTCAGTACTTC. Protein product: CASSEPGGAKNIQYF.

On this clonotype itself: This likely stems from a read error, as it lies one base from a far larger clone. The chain combines TRBV2 with TRBJ2-1; possible D gene TRBD2, 5 bases. The germline V and J ends were trimmed by 8 bases and 10 bases, with 15 bases remaining between them. This CDR3 has 12 amino acids. Germline loops: CDR1 SNHLY, CDR2 FYNNEI. The CDR3 nucleotides read TGTGCCAGCTCGTCCCTAGCCTACGAGCAGTTCTTC. Its protein is CASSSLAYEQFF. Combining the CDR3 with reference TRBV2 and TRBJ2-1 gives the whole variable domain EPEVTQTPSHQVTQMGQEVILRCVPISNHLYFYWYRQILGQKVEFLVSFYNNEISEKSEIFDDQFSVERPDGSNFTLKIRSTKLEDSAMYFCASSSLAYEQFFGPGTRLTVL.

This clonotype was seen at least ten times. The chain links TRBV12-3 or TRBV12-4 to TRBJ1-2, with no clear D. Trimming cost V 5 bases and J 4 bases, with 14 bases left between them. This CDR3 has 14 amino acids. CDR3 region: CASSPRRSLYGYTF. CDR3 nucleotides: TGTGCCAGCAGTCCCCGTCGCAGCCTCTATGGCTACACCTTC.

This clonotype was seen ten or more times. CDR3 in DNA: TGTGCCAGCAGTGAATTAGCGGGGGGGCAAGAGACCCAGTACTTC. This sequence encodes CASSELAGGQETQYF. This chain links TRBV6-1 with TRBJ2-5; 11 bases match TRBD2. Germline V gene lookup returns CDR1 MNHNS and CDR2 SASEGT. Trimming at V came to 2 bases and at J to 2 bases, leaving 1 base not matched to a gene. The CDR3 is 15 amino acids.

The chain has TRBV28 and TRBJ2-3, with D possibly TRBD2 on 6 matching bases. The CDR3 runs to 16 residues. The germline V and J ends were trimmed by 4 bases and 1 base, with 15 bases remaining between them. CDR1 is MDHEN, CDR2 SYDVKM, per germline. CDR3 sequence reads: CASSSPTSHGTDTQYF. CDR3 coding DNA: TGTGCCAGCAGTTCACCGACTAGTCATGGCACAGATACGCAGTATTTT.

CDR3 nucleotides: TGTGCCAGCAGTTTTCGACGGCCACTCCGGGACGCGTACCAAGAGACCCAGTACTTC. Encoded protein: CASSFRRPLRDAYQETQYF. This sequence joins TRBV12-3 or TRBV12-4 and TRBJ2-5; D tentatively fits TRBD1 or TRBD2 (5 bases each). CDR3 size: 19 residues. V shed 3 bases and J shed 0 bases, with 23 bases lying between them.

This clonotype was seen at least ten times. The V and J genes are TRBV9 and TRBJ2-3; 10 nucleotides align to TRBD2. This CDR3 spans 16 amino acids. Germline CDR1 and CDR2: SGDLS and YYNGEE. The V gene end was trimmed by 2 bases and the J gene end by 1 base; junction bases not matched to a gene: 4. CDR3 loop: CASSVLAGEGTDTQYF. The CDR3, as DNA: TGTGCCAGCAGCGTTCTAGCGGGGGAAGGCACAGATACGCAGTATTTT. The full variable domain, completed using reference TRBV9 and TRBJ2-3, is DSGVTQTPKHLITATGQRVTLRCSPRSGDLSVYWYQQSLDQGLQFLIQYYNGEERAKGNILERFSAQQFPDLHSELNLSSLELGDSALYFCASSVLAGEGTDTQYFGPGTRLTVL.

This clonotype has a count of ten or more. V gene TRBV6-5 combines with J gene TRBJ1-5; D is ambiguous. This CDR3 has 13 amino acids. Trimming removed 4 bases from V and 7 bases from J, with 11 bases in between. The germline V gene has CDR1 MNHEY and CDR2 SVGAGI. The CDR3 nucleotides read TGTGCCAGCAGTTTCCTGGGGAACCAGCCCCAGCATTTT. Its translation: CASSFLGNQPQHF.

This clonotype has ten or more counts. This chain connects TRBV5-4 to TRBJ2-1; 11 nucleotides match TRBD2. The CDR3 is 15 residues long. From germline, CDR1 is SGHNT and CDR2 YYREEE (reference sequence). V was pared by 4 bases and J by 7 bases, with 7 bases of the junction left unmatched. CDR3 DNA: TGTGCCAGCAGCCGTTATAGCGGGGGGGCGAATGAGCAGTTCTTC. This gives the protein CASSRYSGGANEQFF. Full variable domain (missing parts from reference TRBV5-4 and TRBJ2-1): ETGVTQSPTHLIKTRGQQVTLRCSSQSGHNTVSWYQQALGQGPQFIFQYYREEENGRGNFPPRFSGLQFPNYSSELNVNALELDDSALYLCASSRYSGGANEQFFGPGTRLTVL.

This clonotype was counted at least ten times. This sequence joins TRBV14 and TRBJ2-2; a possible D gene is TRBD1 (6 bases). The CDR3 consists of 15 residues. CDR1 and CDR2 (germline): SGHDN, FVKESK. V was pared by 2 bases and J by 6 bases, with 13 bases between. The CDR3 DNA reads as TGTGCCAGCAGCCAACACCCGCACAGGGCCGGGGAGCTGTTTTTT. Protein: CASSQHPHRAGELFF.

This clonotype was detected ten times or more. The rearrangement links TRBV18 to TRBJ2-2, with unresolved D. V lost 1 base, J lost 1 base, and 4 bases lay in between. The CDR3 runs to 14 residues. CDR1 and CDR2 (germline): KGHSH, LQKENI. DNA for the CDR3: TGTGCCAGCTCACCACAGGGGAACACCGGGGAGCTGTTTTTT. Its translation: CASSPQGNTGELFF.